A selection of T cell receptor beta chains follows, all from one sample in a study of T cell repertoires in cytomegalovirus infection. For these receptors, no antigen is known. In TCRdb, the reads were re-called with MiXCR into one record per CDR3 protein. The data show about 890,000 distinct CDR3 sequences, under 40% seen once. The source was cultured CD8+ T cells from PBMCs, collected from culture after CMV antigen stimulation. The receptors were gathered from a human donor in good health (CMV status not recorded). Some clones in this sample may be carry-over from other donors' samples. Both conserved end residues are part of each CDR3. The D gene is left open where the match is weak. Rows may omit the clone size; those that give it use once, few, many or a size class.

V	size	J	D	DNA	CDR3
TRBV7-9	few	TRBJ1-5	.	TGTGCCAGCAGCTTTATCGGAGACCTTAATCAGCCCCAGCATTTT	CASSFIGDLNQPQHF
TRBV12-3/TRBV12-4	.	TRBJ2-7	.	TGTGCCAGCAGTTTCGACCCTGGGGAGCAGTACTTC	CASSFDPGEQYF
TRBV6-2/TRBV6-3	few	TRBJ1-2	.	TGTGCCAGCAGTTACGGGTTTCTGGATGGCTACACCTTC	CASSYGFLDGYTF
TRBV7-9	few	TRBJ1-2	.	TGTGCCAGCAGCCCGGCGTCAGCATTCCGCGGCTACACCTTC	CASSPASAFRGYTF
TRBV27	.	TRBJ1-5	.	TGTGCCAGCAGTTTATCCATTTATCAGCCCCAGCATTTT	CASSLSIYQPQHF
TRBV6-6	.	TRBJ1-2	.	TGTGCCAGCAGTTACTCGAAACAGAAGTTTTCTAAGTTGGGGGTAGAGTATGGCTACACCTTC	CASSYSKQKFSKLGVEYGYTF
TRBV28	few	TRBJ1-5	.	TGTGCCAGCAGTTTATTGTCGGGGACCCAGCCCCAGCATTTT	CASSLLSGTQPQHF
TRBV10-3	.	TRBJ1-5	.	TGTGCCATCAGTGACCACGACCAGAACAATCAGCCCCAGCATTTT	CAISDHDQNNQPQHF
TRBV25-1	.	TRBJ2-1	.	TGTGCCAGCAGTGAATATTTCAATACCTTCTCCTACAATGAGCAGTTCTTC	CASSEYFNTFSYNEQFF
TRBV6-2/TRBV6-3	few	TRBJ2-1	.	TGTGCCAGCACCGTACATGGGCTCTACAATGAGCAGTTCTTC	CASTVHGLYNEQFF
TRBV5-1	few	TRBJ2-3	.	TGCGCCACCTATCGTCCCACAGATACGCAGTATTTT	CATYRPTDTQYF
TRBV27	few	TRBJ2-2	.	TGTGCCAGCACCCCTTACTTGAACACCGGGGAGCTGTTTTTT	CASTPYLNTGELFF
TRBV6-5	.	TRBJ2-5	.	TGTGCCAGCAGCTCTGGGGACCCGAGGGAGACCCAGTACTTC	CASSSGDPRETQYF
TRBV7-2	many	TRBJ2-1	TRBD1	TGTGCCAGCAGCTTTTTTACAGGGGGCTTTAATGAGCAGTTCTTC	CASSFFTGGFNEQFF
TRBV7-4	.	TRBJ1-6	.	TGTGCCAGCAGCTTAGCGCATGGAAATTCACCCCTCCACTTT	CASSLAHGNSPLHF
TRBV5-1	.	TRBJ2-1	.	TGCGCCAGCAGCAGGGCGGGACAGCCTAACTCCTACAATGAGCAGTTCTTC	CASSRAGQPNSYNEQFF
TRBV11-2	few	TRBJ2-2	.	TGTGCCAGCAGCCCTCCCCCATTTGGCGCCGGGGAGCTGTTTTTT	CASSPPPFGAGELFF
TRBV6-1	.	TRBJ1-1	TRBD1	TGTGCCAGCAGTTACGGACAGGGCGCTGCAAAAAACACTGAAGCTTTCTTT	CASSYGQGAAKNTEAFF
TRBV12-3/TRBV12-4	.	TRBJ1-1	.	TGTGCCAACAGTCTCAGAGGGGACACTGAAGCTTTCTTT	CANSLRGDTEAFF
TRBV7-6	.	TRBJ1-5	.	TGTGCCAGCAGCATCGGAGGCCCTAGGCAGCCCCAGCATTTT	CASSIGGPRQPQHF
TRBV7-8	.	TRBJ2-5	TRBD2	TGTGCCAGCAGCTTAGACAGACTAGCGGCCAAGACCCAGTACTTC	CASSLDRLAAKTQYF
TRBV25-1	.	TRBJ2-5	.	TGTGCCAGCACCCGTGGCCTACGGGGGAGAGAGACCCAGTACTTC	CASTRGLRGRETQYF